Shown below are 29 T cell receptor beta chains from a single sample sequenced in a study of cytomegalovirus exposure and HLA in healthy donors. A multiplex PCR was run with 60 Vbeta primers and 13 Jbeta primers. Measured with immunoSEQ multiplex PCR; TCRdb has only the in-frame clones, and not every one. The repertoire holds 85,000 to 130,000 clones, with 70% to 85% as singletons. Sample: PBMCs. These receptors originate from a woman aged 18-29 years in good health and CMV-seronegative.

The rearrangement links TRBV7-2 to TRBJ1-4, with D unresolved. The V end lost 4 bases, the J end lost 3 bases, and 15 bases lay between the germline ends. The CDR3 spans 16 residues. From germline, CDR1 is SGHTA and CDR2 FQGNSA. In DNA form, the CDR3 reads TGTGCCAGCAGCTCGCAGAGACAACCGTCTAATGAAAAACTGTTTTTT. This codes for CASSSQRQPSNEKLFF.

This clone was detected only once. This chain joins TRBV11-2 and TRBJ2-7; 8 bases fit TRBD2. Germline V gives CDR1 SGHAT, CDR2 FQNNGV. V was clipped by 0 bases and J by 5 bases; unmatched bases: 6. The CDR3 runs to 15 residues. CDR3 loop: CASSLEVSGTHEQYF. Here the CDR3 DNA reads TGTGCCAGCAGCTTAGAGGTTAGCGGGACCCACGAGCAGTACTTC.

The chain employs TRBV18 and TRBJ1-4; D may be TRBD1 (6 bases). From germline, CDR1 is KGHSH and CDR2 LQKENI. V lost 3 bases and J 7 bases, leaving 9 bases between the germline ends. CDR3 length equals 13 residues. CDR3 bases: TGTGCCAGCTCACCTGGACAGATTGAAAAACTGTTTTTT. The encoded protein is CASSPGQIEKLFF.

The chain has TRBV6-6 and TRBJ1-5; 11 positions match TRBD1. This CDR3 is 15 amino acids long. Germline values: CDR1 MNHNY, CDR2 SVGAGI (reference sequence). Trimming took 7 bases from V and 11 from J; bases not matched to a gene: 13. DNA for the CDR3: TGTGCCAGCACGTTAGGGACAGGGGGGGCCGGGACCCAGCATTTT. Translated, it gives CASTLGTGGAGTQHF.

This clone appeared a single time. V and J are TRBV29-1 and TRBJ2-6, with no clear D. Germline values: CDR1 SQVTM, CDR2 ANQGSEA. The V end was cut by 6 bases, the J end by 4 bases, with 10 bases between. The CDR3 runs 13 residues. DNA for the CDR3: TGCAGCGTCCTCTTAGCCGGGGCCAACGTCCTGACTTTC. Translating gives CSVLLAGANVLTF.

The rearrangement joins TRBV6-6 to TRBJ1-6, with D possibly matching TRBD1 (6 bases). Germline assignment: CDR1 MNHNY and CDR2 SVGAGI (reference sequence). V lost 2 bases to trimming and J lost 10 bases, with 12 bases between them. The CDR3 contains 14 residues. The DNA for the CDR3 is TGTGCCAGCAGTTACGGCTCAGGGGCCTCACCCCTCCACTTT. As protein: CASSYGSGASPLHF.

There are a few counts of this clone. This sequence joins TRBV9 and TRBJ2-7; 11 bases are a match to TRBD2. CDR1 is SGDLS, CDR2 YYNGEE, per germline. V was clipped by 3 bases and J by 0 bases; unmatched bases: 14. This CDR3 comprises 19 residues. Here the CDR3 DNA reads TGTGCCAGCAGCGACCATAAACCCATACTAGCGGGGGCCTCCTACGAGCAGTACTTC. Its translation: CASSDHKPILAGASYEQYF. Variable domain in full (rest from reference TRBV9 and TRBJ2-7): DSGVTQTPKHLITATGQRVTLRCSPRSGDLSVYWYQQSLDQGLQFLIQYYNGEERAKGNILERFSAQQFPDLHSELNLSSLELGDSALYFCASSDHKPILAGASYEQYFGPGTRLTVT.

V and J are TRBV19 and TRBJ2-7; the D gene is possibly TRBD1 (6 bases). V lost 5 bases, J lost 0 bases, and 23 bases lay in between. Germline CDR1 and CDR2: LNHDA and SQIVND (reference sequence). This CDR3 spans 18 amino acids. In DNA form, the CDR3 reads TGTGCCAGTAGTGGTAGGGGGAACCGGGACCCCTACTCCTACGAGCAGTACTTC. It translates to CASSGRGNRDPYSYEQYF.

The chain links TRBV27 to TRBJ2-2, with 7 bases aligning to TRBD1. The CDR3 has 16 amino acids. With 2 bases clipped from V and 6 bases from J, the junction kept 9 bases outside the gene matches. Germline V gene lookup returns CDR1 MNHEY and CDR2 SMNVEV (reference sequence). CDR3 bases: TGTGCCAGCAGTTTAAGGCTAAGGGGGCGGGCCGGGGAGCTGTTTTTT. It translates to CASSLRLRGRAGELFF.

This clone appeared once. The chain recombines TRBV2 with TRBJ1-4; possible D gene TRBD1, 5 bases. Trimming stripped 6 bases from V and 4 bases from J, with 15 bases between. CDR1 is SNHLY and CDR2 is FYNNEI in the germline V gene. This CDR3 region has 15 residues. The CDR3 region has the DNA TGTGCCAGCAGCCCGGAAGACAGTCGTAATGAAAAACTGTTTTTT. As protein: CASSPEDSRNEKLFF. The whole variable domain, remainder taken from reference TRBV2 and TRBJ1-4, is EPEVTQTPSHQVTQMGQEVILRCVPISNHLYFYWYRQILGQKVEFLVSFYNNEISEKSEIFDDQFSVERPDGSNFTLKIRSTKLEDSAMYFCASSPEDSRNEKLFFGSGTQLSVL.

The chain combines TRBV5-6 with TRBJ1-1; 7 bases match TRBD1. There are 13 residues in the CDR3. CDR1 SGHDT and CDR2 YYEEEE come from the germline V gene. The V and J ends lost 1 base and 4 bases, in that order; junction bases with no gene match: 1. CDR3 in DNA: TGTGCCAGCAGCTTGACAGGGGTCACTGAAGCTTTCTTT. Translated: CASSLTGVTEAFF.

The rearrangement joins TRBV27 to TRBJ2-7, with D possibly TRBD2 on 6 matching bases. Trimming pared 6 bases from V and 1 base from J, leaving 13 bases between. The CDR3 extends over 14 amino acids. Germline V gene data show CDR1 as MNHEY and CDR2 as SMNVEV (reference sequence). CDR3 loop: CASRSTRTSYEQYF. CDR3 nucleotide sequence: TGTGCCAGCAGGTCGACTAGGACGTCCTACGAGCAGTACTTC.

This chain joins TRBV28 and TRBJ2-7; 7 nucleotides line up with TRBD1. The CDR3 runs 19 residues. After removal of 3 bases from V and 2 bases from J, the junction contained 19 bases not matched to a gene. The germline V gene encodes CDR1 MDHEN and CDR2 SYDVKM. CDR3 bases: TGTGCCAGCAGTTTTAGACTCGGGACAGCCAAAGGCCACCCCTACGAGCAGTACTTC. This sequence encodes CASSFRLGTAKGHPYEQYF.

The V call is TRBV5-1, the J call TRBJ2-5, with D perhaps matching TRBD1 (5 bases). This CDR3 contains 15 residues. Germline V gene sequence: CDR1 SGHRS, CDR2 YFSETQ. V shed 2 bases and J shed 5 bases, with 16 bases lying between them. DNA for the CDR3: TGCGCCAGCAGCTTACAGACAGCCGCAGGGGAGACCCAGTACTTC. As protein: CASSLQTAAGETQYF.

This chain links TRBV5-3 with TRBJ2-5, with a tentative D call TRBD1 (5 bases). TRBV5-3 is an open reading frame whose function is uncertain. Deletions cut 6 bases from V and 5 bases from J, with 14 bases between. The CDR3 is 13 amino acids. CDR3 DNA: TGTGCCAGAAAATACAGGAACTGGGAGACCCAGTACTTC. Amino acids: CARKYRNWETQYF.

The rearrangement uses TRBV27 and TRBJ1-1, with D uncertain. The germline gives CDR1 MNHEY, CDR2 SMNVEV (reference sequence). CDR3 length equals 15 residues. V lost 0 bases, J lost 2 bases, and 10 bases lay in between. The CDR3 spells CASSLSSSYNTEAFF. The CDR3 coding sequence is TGTGCCAGCAGTTTATCTTCCAGTTATAACACTGAAGCTTTCTTT.

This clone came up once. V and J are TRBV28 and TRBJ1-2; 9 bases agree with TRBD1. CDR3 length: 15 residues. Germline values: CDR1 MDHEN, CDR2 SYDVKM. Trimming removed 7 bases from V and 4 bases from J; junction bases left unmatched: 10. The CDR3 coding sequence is TGTGCCAGCAAACGGGGACAGGGTATTATCTATGGCTACACCTTC. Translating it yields CASKRGQGIIYGYTF.

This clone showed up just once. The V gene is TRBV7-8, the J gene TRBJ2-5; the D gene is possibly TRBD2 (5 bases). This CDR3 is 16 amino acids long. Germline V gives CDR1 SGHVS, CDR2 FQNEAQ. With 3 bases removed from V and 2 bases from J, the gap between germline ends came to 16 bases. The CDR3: CASSFPRASLQETQYF. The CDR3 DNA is TGTGCCAGCAGCTTCCCGAGGGCTAGCCTTCAAGAGACCCAGTACTTC.

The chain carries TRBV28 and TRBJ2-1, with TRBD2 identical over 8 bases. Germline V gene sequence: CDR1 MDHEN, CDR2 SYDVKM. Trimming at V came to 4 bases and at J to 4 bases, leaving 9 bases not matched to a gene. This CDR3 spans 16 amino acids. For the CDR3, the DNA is TGTGCCAGCAGTTCCCCTAGCGGGCCCTCGTACAATGAGCAGTTCTTC. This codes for CASSSPSGPSYNEQFF.

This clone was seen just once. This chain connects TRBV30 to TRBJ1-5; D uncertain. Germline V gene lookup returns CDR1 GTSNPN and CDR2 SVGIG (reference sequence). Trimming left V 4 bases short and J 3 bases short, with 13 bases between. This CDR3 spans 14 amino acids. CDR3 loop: CAWTGSGYNQPQHF. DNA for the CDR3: TGTGCCTGGACGGGTTCTGGGTACAATCAGCCCCAGCATTTT.

CDR3 in amino acids: CASSLGPGGNQPQHF. In DNA, the CDR3 is TGTGCCAGCAGCCTTGGACCCGGGGGCAATCAGCCCCAGCATTTT. The chain uses TRBV16 and TRBJ1-5, with D uncertain. CDR1 is KGHSY and CDR2 is FQNENV in the germline V gene. The CDR3 is 15 residues long. V lost 4 bases and J 2 bases, leaving 12 bases between the germline ends.

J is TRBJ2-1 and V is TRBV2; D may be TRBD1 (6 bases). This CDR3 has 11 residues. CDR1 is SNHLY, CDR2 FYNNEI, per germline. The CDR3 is CAYLGGNEQFF. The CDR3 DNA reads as TGTGCTTACCTAGGGGGTAATGAGCAGTTCTTC.

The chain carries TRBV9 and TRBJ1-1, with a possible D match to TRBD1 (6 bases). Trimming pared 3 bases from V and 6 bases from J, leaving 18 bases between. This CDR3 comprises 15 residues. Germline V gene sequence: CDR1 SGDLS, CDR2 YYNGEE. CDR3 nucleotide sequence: TGTGCCAGCAGCGCCCGGGGGGAGGGGGGGGCTGAAGCTTTCTTT. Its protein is CASSARGEGGAEAFF.

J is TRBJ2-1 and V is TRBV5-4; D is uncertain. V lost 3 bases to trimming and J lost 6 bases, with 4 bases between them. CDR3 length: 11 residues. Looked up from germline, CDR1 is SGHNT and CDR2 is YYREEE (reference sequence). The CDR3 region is CASSSFNEQFF. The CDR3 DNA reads TGTGCCAGCAGCTCTTTCAATGAGCAGTTCTTC.

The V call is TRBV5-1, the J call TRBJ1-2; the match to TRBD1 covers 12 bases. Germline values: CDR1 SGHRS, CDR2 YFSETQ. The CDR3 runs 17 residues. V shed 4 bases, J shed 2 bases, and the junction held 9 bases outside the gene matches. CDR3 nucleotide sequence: TGCGCCAGCAGCGAATGGGGACAGGGGGCGACGAACTATGGCTACACCTTC. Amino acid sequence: CASSEWGQGATNYGYTF.

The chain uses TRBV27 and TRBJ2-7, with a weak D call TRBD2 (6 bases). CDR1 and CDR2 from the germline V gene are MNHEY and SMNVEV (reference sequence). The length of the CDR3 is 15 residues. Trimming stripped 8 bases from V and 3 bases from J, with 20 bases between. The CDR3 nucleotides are TGTGCCAGCGGACCTACCGGGACTCCCGTCTACGAGCAGTACTTC. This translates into CASGPTGTPVYEQYF.

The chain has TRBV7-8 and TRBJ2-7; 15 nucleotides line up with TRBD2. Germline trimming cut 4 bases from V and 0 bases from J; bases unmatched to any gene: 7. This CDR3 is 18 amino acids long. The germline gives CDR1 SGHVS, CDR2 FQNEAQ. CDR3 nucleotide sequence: TGTGCCAGCAGCTGGGTGGGACTAGCGGGAGGAAGCTCCTACGAGCAGTACTTC. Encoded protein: CASSWVGLAGGSSYEQYF.

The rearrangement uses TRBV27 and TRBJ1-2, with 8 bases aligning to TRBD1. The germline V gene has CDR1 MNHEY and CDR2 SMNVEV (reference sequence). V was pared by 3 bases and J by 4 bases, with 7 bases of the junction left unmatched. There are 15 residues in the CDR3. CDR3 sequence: CASSLQTGEGYGYTF. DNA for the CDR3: TGTGCCAGCAGTTTGCAGACAGGGGAAGGCTATGGCTACACCTTC.

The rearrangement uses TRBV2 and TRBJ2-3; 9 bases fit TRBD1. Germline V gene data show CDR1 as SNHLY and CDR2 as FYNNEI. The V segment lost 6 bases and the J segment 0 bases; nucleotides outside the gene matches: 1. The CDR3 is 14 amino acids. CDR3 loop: CASRQGASTDTQYF. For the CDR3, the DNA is TGTGCCAGCAGACAGGGGGCTAGCACAGATACGCAGTATTTT. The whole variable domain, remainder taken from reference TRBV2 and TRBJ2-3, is EPEVTQTPSHQVTQMGQEVILRCVPISNHLYFYWYRQILGQKVEFLVSFYNNEISEKSEIFDDQFSVERPDGSNFTLKIRSTKLEDSAMYFCASRQGASTDTQYFGPGTRLTVL.